Below are 28 T cell receptor beta chains sequenced from a single sample in a study of cytomegalovirus exposure and HLA in healthy donors. With 60 Vbeta and 13 Jbeta primers, the PCR was carried out. Measured with immunoSEQ multiplex PCR; TCRdb has only the in-frame clones, and not every one. In the table there are 160,000 or so clones, around four fifths of which are singletons. The material sequenced was PBMCs. The receptors shown here come from a man aged 50-60 years in good health and CMV-seropositive.

This chain joins TRBV27 and TRBJ2-7, with D possibly TRBD1 on 6 matching bases. With 4 bases removed from V and 2 bases from J, the gap between germline ends came to 18 bases. This CDR3 has 16 residues. The V gene's germline CDR1 is MNHEY and CDR2 SMNVEV (reference sequence). The CDR3 here is CASSSSIRDTTYEQYF. In DNA, the CDR3 is TGTGCCAGCAGTTCTTCAATCCGGGACACGACCTACGAGCAGTACTTC.

In this sample, this clone turned up once. The J gene is TRBJ2-7, the V gene TRBV30; TRBD2 aligns across 10 bases. CDR1 is GTSNPN, CDR2 SVGIG, per germline (reference sequence). The V segment lost 4 bases and the J segment 5 bases; nucleotides outside the gene matches: 5. The CDR3 sequence is 13 residues long. For the CDR3, the DNA is TGTGCCTGGAACCTAGCGGGAGTTCACGAGCAGTACTTC. It codes for CAWNLAGVHEQYF.

The CDR3 DNA is TGCGCCAGCAGTCAGCACCGGGACAGGTCCCCGTACCAAGAGACCCAGTACTTC. Translation: CASSQHRDRSPYQETQYF. The V and J genes are TRBV23-1 and TRBJ2-5, with 8 bases lining up with TRBD1. TRBV23-1 is identified as an open reading frame with a role that is uncertain. Trimming cost V 3 bases and J 0 bases; bases outside gene matches: 12. The CDR3 contains 18 residues.

The rearrangement joins TRBV28 to TRBJ2-2; D is unresolved. From germline, CDR1 is MDHEN and CDR2 SYDVKM. The CDR3 is 13 residues long. V was shortened by 3 bases and J by 5 bases, with 7 bases between the two germline ends. The CDR3 nucleotides read TGTGCCAGCAGTTTGTATCGGACCGGGGAGCTGTTTTTT. Translated, it gives CASSLYRTGELFF.

The chain has TRBV15 and TRBJ1-1; the D is unclear. The CDR3 totals 15 residues. Trimming left V 3 bases short and J 5 bases short, with 16 bases between. CDR1 is LNHNV and CDR2 is YYDKDF in the germline V gene (reference sequence). The CDR3: CATSSPVGFQTEAFF. The CDR3 DNA is TGTGCCACCAGCAGTCCCGTCGGGTTCCAGACTGAAGCTTTCTTT. The full variable domain, its missing parts supplied by reference TRBV15 and TRBJ1-1, is DAMVIQNPRYQVTQFGKPVTLSCSQTLNHNVMYWYQQKSSQAPKLLFHYYDKDFNNEADTPDNFQSRRPNTSFCFLDIRSPGLGDTAMYLCATSSPVGFQTEAFFGQGTRLTVV.

The chain links TRBV4-1 to TRBJ2-3, with 10 bases lining up with TRBD2. V was clipped by 0 bases and J by 3 bases; unmatched bases: 6. Germline-derived CDR1 and CDR2 are MGHRA and YSYEKL. There are 17 residues in the CDR3. The CDR3 protein is CASSQDWPSGRTDTQYF. CDR3 coding DNA: TGCGCCAGCAGCCAAGATTGGCCTAGCGGGAGAACAGATACGCAGTATTTT.

The chain links TRBV10-3 to TRBJ2-5, with 7 bases matching TRBD1. The CDR3 loop spans 15 amino acids. Germline V lookup: CDR1 ENHRY, CDR2 SYGVKD. Trimming took 3 bases from V and 0 from J; bases not matched to a gene: 4. The CDR3 is CAISDYRGNQETQYF. The CDR3 DNA reads as TGTGCCATCAGTGACTACAGGGGAAACCAAGAGACCCAGTACTTC.

This sequence joins TRBV5-5 and TRBJ2-4; 8 bases match TRBD1. Germline V gene data show CDR1 as SGHKS and CDR2 as YYEKEE (reference sequence). J was trimmed by 6 bases and V by 2 bases; bases with no gene match: 7. CDR3 size: 15 residues. DNA of the CDR3: TGTGCCAGCAGCTTCACGACAGGGGCCGGAAACATTCAGTACTTC. Translating gives CASSFTTGAGNIQYF.

This clone was seen a few times. V is TRBV5-6 and J is TRBJ2-1, with 7 bases lining up with TRBD2. The V gene's germline CDR1 is SGHDT and CDR2 YYEEEE. The CDR3 sequence is 15 residues long. V shed 4 bases, J shed 0 bases, and the junction held 4 bases outside the gene matches. The CDR3 DNA is TGTGCCAGCAGCCCGTGGGGGGGCTCCTACAATGAGCAGTTCTTC. As protein: CASSPWGGSYNEQFF. The variable domain in full, completed from reference TRBV5-6 and TRBJ2-1, reads DAGVTQSPTHLIKTRGQQVTLRCSPKSGHDTVSWYQQALGQGPQFIFQYYEEEERQRGNFPDRFSGHQFPNYSSELNVNALLLGDSALYLCASSPWGGSYNEQFFGPGTRLTVL.

The CDR3 is CASSSGQGARDTEAFF. The CDR3 DNA sequence: TGTGCCAGCAGCTCTGGACAGGGGGCGCGGGACACTGAAGCTTTCTTT. The chain links TRBV11-2 to TRBJ1-1, with TRBD1 identical over 11 bases. Germline V gene sequence: CDR1 SGHAT, CDR2 FQNNGV. Trimming cost V 4 bases and J 3 bases; bases outside gene matches: 7. The CDR3 length is 16 residues.

This clone was detected only a few times. CDR3 amino acids: CASSKSGGAYEQYF. DNA of the CDR3: TGTGCCAGCAGCAAATCGGGCGGGGCCTACGAGCAGTACTTC. The rearrangement links TRBV6-5 to TRBJ2-7, with a tentative D call TRBD2 (6 bases). Germline V gene lookup returns CDR1 MNHEY and CDR2 SVGAGI. V lost 6 bases and J lost 2, with 14 bases in between. The CDR3 length is 14 residues.

CDR3 nucleotides: TGTGCCAGCAGCGCGGACAGCAACAATGAGCAGTTCTTC. Translating gives CASSADSNNEQFF. This chain uses TRBV28 with TRBJ2-1; D might be TRBD1 (6 bases). V lost 6 bases and J lost 5, with 11 bases in between. The CDR3 is 13 residues long. In germline, CDR1 is MDHEN, CDR2 SYDVKM.

The rearrangement uses TRBV6-1 and TRBJ1-6; 7 nucleotides match TRBD1. The germline gives CDR1 MNHNS, CDR2 SASEGT. V shed 4 bases and J 8 bases; nucleotides not matched to a gene: 11. The CDR3 is 16 residues long. CDR3 protein: CASSALTRGFYSPLHF. For the CDR3, the DNA is TGTGCCAGCAGTGCTCTGACCAGGGGGTTTTATTCACCCCTCCACTTT.

The rearrangement uses TRBV28 and TRBJ1-1; unclear D gene. The germline CDR1 and CDR2 sequences are MDHEN and SYDVKM. V gave up 4 bases and J gave up 0 bases, with 9 bases separating them. This CDR3 has 14 residues. CDR3 residues: CASSSLLMNTEAFF. In DNA form, the CDR3 reads TGTGCCAGCAGTTCCCTTCTAATGAACACTGAAGCTTTCTTT.

The CDR3 loop is CASSRARGLVEKLFF. As DNA, the CDR3 is TGTGCCAGCTCAAGAGCCAGGGGGCTAGTTGAAAAACTGTTTTTT. The gene calls are TRBV28 and TRBJ1-4, with 8 bases identical to TRBD1. The V segment lost 8 bases and the J segment 7 bases; nucleotides outside the gene matches: 12. The CDR3 is made up of 15 amino acids. Germline CDR1 is MDHEN and CDR2 is SYDVKM.

The chain combines TRBV5-1 with TRBJ2-1; D gene ambiguous. CDR3 length equals 13 residues. Germline loops: CDR1 SGHRS, CDR2 YFSETQ. V was clipped by 4 bases and J by 3 bases, with 8 bases between them. CDR3 DNA sequence: TGCGCCAGCAGCGGCCCGGGCTACAATGAGCAGTTCTTC. Protein: CASSGPGYNEQFF.

J is TRBJ2-2 and V is TRBV29-1, with 8 bases that match TRBD2. Germline V gene sequence: CDR1 SQVTM, CDR2 ANQGSEA. Unmatched junction bases numbered 8, after V lost 7 bases and J lost 4 bases. This CDR3 region has 14 residues. The CDR3 spells CSEGREGPTGELFF. In DNA form, the CDR3 reads TGCAGCGAAGGTCGGGAGGGCCCCACCGGGGAGCTGTTTTTT.

This clone was picked up a small number of times. The J gene is TRBJ2-2, the V gene TRBV4-3, with TRBD1 matching over 8 bases. V lost 4 bases to trimming and J lost 3 bases; unmatched junction nucleotides: 7. The CDR3 is 16 amino acids. Per germline, CDR1 LGHNA and CDR2 YSLEER. The CDR3 DNA sequence: TGCGCCAGCAGCCCCCGCCAGGACAGGGACACCGGGGAGCTGTTTTTT. It specifies CASSPRQDRDTGELFF.

The chain joins TRBV6-5 to TRBJ1-5; no reliable D call. Germline CDR1 MNHEY, CDR2 SVGAGI. CDR3 length equals 13 residues. V was shortened by 6 bases and J by 9 bases, with 15 bases between the two germline ends. CDR3 sequence (DNA): TGTGCCAGCAGGGGAACGGGCGAGGGGCCCCAGCATTTT. Protein sequence: CASRGTGEGPQHF.

The V gene is TRBV11-2, the J gene TRBJ2-2; TRBD1 matches 11 bases. CDR1 is SGHAT, CDR2 FQNNGV, per germline. The trim removed 5 bases at V and 6 bases at J, leaving 11 bases unmatched. The CDR3 has 17 residues. The CDR3 nucleotides are TGTGCCAGCAGCCCCTCCTTAGTGGGACAGGGGGCCGGGGAGCTGTTTTTT. Its protein is CASSPSLVGQGAGELFF. The variable domain in full, with the rest retrieved from reference TRBV11-2 and TRBJ2-2, is EAGVAQSPRYKIIEKRQSVAFWCNPISGHATLYWYQQILGQGPKLLIQFQNNGVVDDSQLPKDRFSAERLKGVDSTLKIQPAKLEDSAVYLCASSPSLVGQGAGELFFGEGSRLTVL.

This rearrangement joins TRBV4-1 to TRBJ2-3; D is unclear. This CDR3 contains 14 residues. Per the germline V gene, CDR1 is MGHRA and CDR2 is YSYEKL. V was clipped by 1 base and J by 1 base, with 6 bases between them. Here the CDR3 reads CASSQAARTDTQYF. In DNA form, the CDR3 reads TGCGCCAGCAGCCAAGCAGCGCGCACAGATACGCAGTATTTT.

V usage is TRBV6-1 and J usage is TRBJ2-2, with 7 bases lining up with TRBD2. Unmatched junction bases numbered 12, after V lost 7 bases and J lost 7 bases. Per germline, CDR1 MNHNS and CDR2 SASEGT. This CDR3 is 15 amino acids long. This CDR3 is CASINSGWISGELFF. CDR3 DNA: TGTGCCAGCATTAATAGCGGGTGGATTAGCGGGGAGCTGTTTTTT.

This clone appeared a single time. The chain carries TRBV27 and TRBJ1-2; 7 positions match TRBD1. This CDR3 spans 15 amino acids. The germline V gene encodes CDR1 MNHEY and CDR2 SMNVEV (reference sequence). Unmatched junction bases numbered 9, after V lost 2 bases and J lost 6 bases. Here the CDR3 DNA reads TGTGCCAGCAGTTTACTCCAGGGGGGACGCGATGGCTACACCTTC. Amino acids: CASSLLQGGRDGYTF.

The chain uses TRBV11-2 and TRBJ1-3; D might be TRBD1 (5 bases). Trimming pared 5 bases from V and 2 bases from J, leaving 19 bases between. Looked up from germline, CDR1 is SGHAT and CDR2 is FQNNGV. CDR3 length equals 17 residues. This chain's CDR3 is CASSPLIGGEAGNTIYF. In DNA, the CDR3 is TGTGCCAGCAGCCCCCTCATTGGGGGGGAAGCTGGAAACACCATATATTTT.

The V and J genes are TRBV9 and TRBJ2-2; D is unclear. Germline V CDR1 and CDR2: SGDLS, YYNGEE. CDR3 size: 12 residues. V was trimmed by 6 bases and J by 7 bases, leaving 10 bases between them. CDR3: CASTRSNGELFF. The DNA for the CDR3 is TGTGCCAGCACCCGGTCGAACGGGGAGCTGTTTTTT.

This clone came up a few times. The rearrangement links TRBV30 to TRBJ2-3, with a weak D call TRBD1 (6 bases). Germline values: CDR1 GTSNPN, CDR2 SVGIG (reference sequence). Trimming cost V 2 bases and J 6 bases, with 6 bases left between them. The CDR3 sequence is 11 residues long. CDR3 DNA sequence: TGTGCCTGGAGTCAGGGGGATACGCAGTATTTT. Its translation is CAWSQGDTQYF.

The chain is built from TRBV30 and TRBJ2-3; 9 bases line up with TRBD2. CDR1 is GTSNPN and CDR2 is SVGIG in the germline V gene (reference sequence). The CDR3 contains 15 residues. Trimming cost V 2 bases and J 4 bases; bases outside gene matches: 7. CDR3 loop: CAWSTGLAKADTQYF. CDR3 nucleotides: TGTGCCTGGAGTACGGGACTAGCAAAGGCAGATACGCAGTATTTT. The full variable domain, in which reference TRBV30 and TRBJ2-3 provide the parts outside the CDR3, is SQTIHQWPATLVQPVGSPLSLECTVEGTSNPNLYWYRQAAGRGLQLLFYSVGIGQISSEVPQNLSASRPQDRQFILSSKKLLLSDSGFYLCAWSTGLAKADTQYFGPGTRLTVL.

J is TRBJ2-1 and V is TRBV7-2; 9 bases match TRBD2. CDR1 and CDR2 (germline): SGHTA, FQGNSA. V lost 8 bases and J lost 7; bases outside the gene matches: 12. The CDR3 has 15 residues. CDR3 in DNA: TGTGCCAGCCGACGGGGCGGGGGGGCCAGTAATGAGCAGTTCTTC. Its protein is CASRRGGGASNEQFF.